These 3 T cell receptor beta chains came from one sample sequenced in a study of glioma-infiltrating T cells. Amplification of TCR alpha and beta CDR3 regions from RNA used iRepertoire nested multiplex PCR. TCRdb re-derived calls from the multiplex PCR reads in MiXCR, one entry per CDR3 protein. The sample carries over 90,000 distinct CDR3 sequences, about 30% recorded once. The sequencing sample was made of glioma tissue, nonneoplastic brain tissue, or PBMCs (not recorded which). The receptors shown here come from a human donor with low-grade glioma or glioblastoma, undergoing nonglioma brain surgery, or in good health (not recorded which).

The gene calls are TRBV19 and TRBJ1-5; D gene unclear. Germline V gene data show CDR1 as LNHDA and CDR2 as SQIVND (reference sequence). V lost 5 bases and J lost 5, with 10 bases in between. The CDR3 is 13 amino acids. The CDR3 DNA sequence: TGTGCCAGTAGTTTGAGGGCCGATCAGCCCCAGCATTTT. It codes for CASSLRADQPQHF.

A remark on this clonotype: Since a much larger clone is just one base distant, this may be a read error. The chain uses TRBV10-3 and TRBJ1-1; D may be TRBD1 (5 bases). Germline V gene lookup returns CDR1 ENHRY and CDR2 SYGVKD. The CDR3 extends over 15 amino acids. DNA for the CDR3: TGTGCCACCGTACCGGGACGGGATTCGAACAATGAAGCTTTCTTT. Its translation is CATVPGRDSNNEAFF.

This clonotype was counted ten times or more. The J gene is TRBJ2-3, the V gene TRBV15; a possible D gene is TRBD2 (5 bases). The germline V gene encodes CDR1 LNHNV and CDR2 YYDKDF (reference sequence). The length of the CDR3 is 14 residues. Trimming took off 0 bases at V and 6 bases at J, with 10 bases between the two ends. The CDR3 protein is CATSRDSSSDTQYF. CDR3 DNA sequence: TGTGCCACCAGCAGAGATTCTAGCAGCGATACGCAGTATTTT.